What follows are 28 T cell receptor beta chains derived from one specimen sequenced in a study of T-cell reconstitution after alpha-beta-depleted transplantation in children. Library preparation (for TCRbeta) was performed with unique molecular identifiers. Via MiXCR, TCRdb re-called the PCR reads, giving one row per CDR3 protein. In the table there are hundreds of thousands of distinct CDR3 sequences, under 25% of which are singletons. Sequences were derived from PBMCs, mostly from graft donor cells, sampled 360 days after TCRalphabeta/CD19-depleted stem cell transplant. All receptors come from a boy under two years old who had a stem cell transplant for acute myeloid leukemia, so the T cells may come from the graft donor.

This clonotype turned up a few times. This CDR3 reads CASSQRDGSRTDTQYF. CDR3 nucleotide sequence: TGTGCCAGCAGCCAACGGGACGGAAGCCGCACAGATACGCAGTATTTT. The chain employs TRBV13 and TRBJ2-3, with D perhaps given as TRBD1 or TRBD2 (5 bases each). The V end lost 5 bases, the J end lost 1 base, and 16 bases lay between the germline ends. CDR3 length: 16 residues. CDR1 is PRHDT and CDR2 is FYEKMQ in the germline V gene (reference sequence).

The V and J genes are TRBV6-1 and TRBJ2-1, with D possibly matching TRBD1 (6 bases). Trimming took off 5 bases at V and 8 bases at J, with 22 bases between the two ends. Germline V gene lookup returns CDR1 MNHNS and CDR2 SASEGT. The length of the CDR3 is 16 residues. Written as DNA, the CDR3 is TGTGCCAGCAGTACGGCCTTGGACGGGACACAATATGAGCAGTTCTTC. It specifies CASSTALDGTQYEQFF.

This clonotype was seen ten or more times. This chain uses TRBV4-1 with TRBJ2-6; D uncertain. The CDR3 totals 17 residues. The V end was cut by 0 bases, the J end by 4 bases, with 13 bases between. CDR1 MGHRA and CDR2 YSYEKL come from the germline V gene. Here the CDR3 reads CASSQDTERSGANVLTF. The DNA of the CDR3 is TGCGCCAGCAGCCAAGATACAGAGCGAAGCGGGGCCAACGTCCTGACTTTC.

This clonotype has only a few counts. The chain recombines TRBV18 with TRBJ1-4; no definite D call. Trimming removed 3 bases from V and 5 bases from J, with 16 bases in between. This CDR3 is 16 amino acids long. CDR1 KGHSH and CDR2 LQKENI come from the germline V gene. In DNA, the CDR3 is TGTGCCAGCTCACCGGGTCGGACTAGTCTCAATGAAAAACTGTTTTTT. Amino acids: CASSPGRTSLNEKLFF.

This clonotype was observed at least ten times. The genes are TRBV24-1 and TRBJ2-3; the D gene is possibly TRBD1 (5 bases). Trimming cost V 9 bases and J 1 base, with 7 bases left between them. The germline V gene encodes CDR1 KGHDR and CDR2 SFDVKD. The CDR3 runs 12 residues. The CDR3 protein is CATGHGTDTQYF. In DNA form, the CDR3 reads TGTGCCACCGGACACGGCACAGATACGCAGTATTTT.

This clonotype turned up a few times. The chain links TRBV11-2 to TRBJ1-2, with a tentative D call TRBD1 (5 bases). The germline V gene encodes CDR1 SGHAT and CDR2 FQNNGV. V dropped 4 bases and J dropped 3 bases, with 12 bases sitting between them. The CDR3 is 14 residues long. In DNA, the CDR3 is TGTGCCAGCAGCTCGGCAGGGTTTGACTATGGCTACACCTTC. Translating it yields CASSSAGFDYGYTF.

The chain carries TRBV7-2 and TRBJ2-7; 9 bases are shared with TRBD1. The CDR3 sequence is 14 residues long. Germline V gene sequence: CDR1 SGHTA, CDR2 FQGNSA. The trim removed 4 bases at V and 12 bases at J, leaving 13 bases unmatched. DNA of the CDR3: TGTGCCAGCAGCTGGACAGGGGCGCTAAACGAAGGGTACTTC. Its protein product is CASSWTGALNEGYF.

The gene calls are TRBV12-3 or TRBV12-4 and TRBJ2-2; possibly TRBD1 for D (6 bases). The ends were cut back, 7 bases at V and 3 bases at J, with 15 bases in the middle. The CDR3 has 15 amino acids. CDR3 bases: TGTGCCAGCAAAGGGGCAGGGGTGGACACCGGGGAGCTGTTTTTT. Protein: CASKGAGVDTGELFF.

V and J are TRBV3-1 and TRBJ2-7, with no clear D. CDR3 length: 13 residues. V lost 0 bases to trimming and J lost 9 bases, with 12 bases between them. Germline-derived CDR1 and CDR2 are LGHDT and YNNKEL (reference sequence). CDR3 DNA sequence: TGTGCCAGCAGCCAAGAGGCACTTCCTGGGCAGTACTTC. It translates to CASSQEALPGQYF.

The chain has TRBV3-1 and TRBJ2-7, with D perhaps assigned TRBD1 or TRBD2 (5 bases each). Germline loops: CDR1 LGHDT, CDR2 YNNKEL (reference sequence). V was trimmed by 8 bases and J by 5 bases, leaving 16 bases between them. The CDR3 length is 13 residues. As DNA, the CDR3 is TGTGCCAGCCCGGGACGGGTCGACCACGAGCAGTACTTC. As protein: CASPGRVDHEQYF.

This chain joins TRBV7-6 and TRBJ2-3; D call uncertain. V lost 3 bases to trimming and J lost 6 bases, with 10 bases between them. Germline assignment: CDR1 SGHVS and CDR2 FNYEAQ. This CDR3 region has 13 residues. The CDR3 protein is CASSLGSPDTQYF. As DNA, the CDR3 is TGTGCCAGCAGCTTGGGATCTCCGGATACGCAGTATTTT.

This chain uses TRBV2 with TRBJ2-2; 7 positions match TRBD1. V lost 10 bases and J lost 0; bases outside the gene matches: 14. The CDR3 has 17 amino acids. CDR1 and CDR2 from the germline V gene are SNHLY and FYNNEI. The CDR3 nucleotides read TGTGCCATCAAAAGGGACAGATTTATCGCGAACACCGGGGAGCTGTTTTTT. Protein sequence: CAIKRDRFIANTGELFF.

This clonotype appeared many times. The chain uses TRBV20-1 and TRBJ1-5; 7 nucleotides match TRBD1. Germline V gene sequence: CDR1 DFQATT, CDR2 SNEGSKA (reference sequence). The CDR3 extends over 16 amino acids. The V and J ends lost 6 bases and 4 bases, in that order; junction bases with no gene match: 15. The CDR3 region has the DNA TGCAGTGCCCGGGCCTCTGGGCGGGACAGTAATCAGCCCCAGCATTTT. As protein: CSARASGRDSNQPQHF.

V gene TRBV20-1 combines with J gene TRBJ1-5, with D perhaps TRBD1 (5 bases). Germline-derived CDR1 and CDR2 are DFQATT and SNEGSKA (reference sequence). The CDR3 covers 14 residues. V shed 6 bases and J shed 2 bases, with 14 bases lying between them. CDR3 bases: TGCAGTGCATCCGAGGGGCGGCGCAATCAGCCCCAGCATTTT. Protein sequence: CSASEGRRNQPQHF.

This clonotype appeared many times. The chain couples TRBV18 to TRBJ2-3; TRBD1 is a possible D gene (6 bases). The V and J ends lost 3 bases and 3 bases respectively, with 10 bases between them. Per the germline V gene, CDR1 is KGHSH and CDR2 is LQKENI. CDR3 size: 14 residues. The CDR3 bases are TGTGCCAGCTCACCCCGGCAGGGGACAGATACGCAGTATTTT. The encoded protein is CASSPRQGTDTQYF.

A remark on this clonotype: A much larger clonotype is one base distant, so this may be a read error. The V and J genes are TRBV12-3 or TRBV12-4 and TRBJ2-2; possible D gene TRBD2, 6 bases. This CDR3 spans 13 amino acids. In DNA form, the CDR3 reads TGTGCCAGCAGTTTGGAGGGATACGGGAAGCTGTTTTTT. It codes for CASSLEGYGKLFF.

This clonotype came up many times. The V gene is TRBV20-1, the J gene TRBJ1-6; 8 positions match TRBD1. Trimming removed 6 bases from V and 9 bases from J; junction bases left unmatched: 7. Germline lookup yields CDR1 DFQATT and CDR2 SNEGSKA (reference sequence). The CDR3 sequence is 13 residues long. The DNA of the CDR3 is TGCAGTGCCCTCAGAACAGGGGGTTCACCCCTCCACTTT. Amino acid sequence: CSALRTGGSPLHF.

CDR3 DNA: TGTGCCAGCAGTTTAAGGTCACAGGGGCCTTACGAGCAGTACTTC. Protein sequence: CASSLRSQGPYEQYF. The chain carries TRBV12-3 or TRBV12-4 and TRBJ2-7; TRBD1 matches at 7 bases. V gave up 2 bases and J gave up 4 bases; unmatched junction bases: 8. CDR3 size: 15 residues.

Ten or more counts support this clonotype. The chain recombines TRBV20-1 with TRBJ1-6; the D is unclear. CDR3 length equals 15 residues. V lost 1 base and J lost 6, with 13 bases in between. The germline V gene has CDR1 DFQATT and CDR2 SNEGSKA (reference sequence). CDR3 in amino acids: CSARGGRGTNSPLHF. CDR3 DNA sequence: TGCAGTGCTAGAGGGGGTCGGGGTACTAATTCACCCCTCCACTTT.

Concerning this clonotype: A read error may produce the germline difference seen at one junction end. This sequence joins TRBV7-8 and TRBJ2-5; 12 nucleotides align to TRBD2. This CDR3 comprises 12 residues. Germline assignment: CDR1 SGHVS and CDR2 FQNEAQ. The CDR3 region is CASSPLAGGQQF. CDR3 in DNA: TGTGCCAGCAGCCCACTAGCGGGGGGCCAACAATTC.

The table lists this clonotype with many counts. The rearrangement uses TRBV9 and TRBJ2-1; D is possibly TRBD2 (6 bases). Germline V gene data show CDR1 as SGDLS and CDR2 as YYNGEE. V was clipped by 0 bases and J by 10 bases, with 14 bases between them. CDR3 length: 14 residues. Here the CDR3 reads CASSVAPEGFEQFF. The CDR3 DNA sequence: TGTGCCAGCAGCGTAGCTCCGGAGGGATTCGAGCAGTTCTTC.

The chain carries TRBV29-1 and TRBJ2-7, with D perhaps TRBD1 (6 bases). The CDR3 extends over 11 amino acids. In germline, CDR1 is SQVTM, CDR2 ANQGSEA. V lost 5 bases and J lost 6, with 11 bases in between. CDR3 residues: CSVSGRGEQYF. CDR3 nucleotides: TGCAGCGTTTCCGGCAGGGGCGAGCAGTACTTC.

The CDR3 region is CASRSGQGGVGASNTGELFF. CDR3 DNA: TGTGCCAGCAGATCCGGACAGGGGGGTGTGGGGGCCTCGAACACCGGGGAGCTGTTTTTT. This rearrangement joins TRBV11-1 to TRBJ2-2, with 10 bases identical to TRBD1. There are 20 residues in the CDR3. The germline V gene has CDR1 SGHAT and CDR2 FQDESV (reference sequence). With 6 bases clipped from V and 0 bases from J, the junction kept 16 bases outside the gene matches.

This clonotype appeared many times. The V call is TRBV12-3 or TRBV12-4, the J call TRBJ1-5; 9 positions match TRBD1. The CDR3 sequence is 16 residues long. V was pared by 5 bases and J by 3 bases, with 8 bases of the junction left unmatched. The CDR3 loop is CASSPGQGFVNQPQHF. DNA for the CDR3: TGTGCCAGCAGTCCCGGACAGGGGTTCGTCAATCAGCCCCAGCATTTT.

This clonotype came up a few times. The chain has TRBV7-2 and TRBJ2-5, with 7 bases lining up with TRBD2. The CDR3 consists of 16 residues. V shed 4 bases, J shed 1 base, and the junction held 9 bases outside the gene matches. Looked up from germline, CDR1 is SGHTA and CDR2 is FQGNSA. CDR3 sequence (DNA): TGTGCCAGCAGCTCAATTTTGCGGGAGCCCCAAGAGACCCAGTACTTC. Protein: CASSSILREPQETQYF. The full variable domain, completed using reference TRBV7-2 and TRBJ2-5, is GAGVSQSPSNKVTEKGKDVELRCDPISGHTALYWYRQSLGQGLEFLIYFQGNSAPDKSGLPSDRFSAERTGGSVSTLTIQRTQQEDSAVYLCASSSILREPQETQYFGPGTRLLVL.

The chain is built from TRBV7-3 and TRBJ2-7; D remains unclear. CDR3 length: 13 amino acids. V dropped 5 bases and J dropped 0 bases, with 8 bases sitting between them. CDR1 is SGHTA, CDR2 FQGTGA, per germline. DNA of the CDR3: TGTGCCAGCAGCAACGGTGACTCCTACGAGCAGTACTTC. The encoded protein is CASSNGDSYEQYF. Looking up the rest from reference TRBV7-3 and TRBJ2-7 gives the full variable domain: GAGVSQTPSNKVTEKGKYVELRCDPISGHTALYWYRQSLGQGPEFLIYFQGTGAADDSGLPNDRFFAVRPEGSVSTLKIQRTERGDSAVYLCASSNGDSYEQYFGPGTRLTVT.

The sample holds a few counts of this clonotype. The CDR3 is CASSLTGWGNQPQHF. The CDR3 nucleotides read TGTGCCAGCAGTTTAACGGGGTGGGGTAATCAGCCCCAGCATTTT. The chain has TRBV28 and TRBJ1-5; D call uncertain. Trimming stripped 2 bases from V and 4 bases from J, with 12 bases between. The CDR3 totals 15 residues. Germline loops: CDR1 MDHEN, CDR2 SYDVKM.

Ten or more counts support this clonotype. DNA of the CDR3: TGCGCCAGCAGCTTGGGCCTAGGGGGTAACAATGAGCAGTTCTTC. Its translation: CASSLGLGGNNEQFF. This chain connects TRBV5-1 to TRBJ2-1, with a weak D call TRBD1 (6 bases). This CDR3 has 15 amino acids. Germline V gene lookup returns CDR1 SGHRS and CDR2 YFSETQ. Trimming cost V 0 bases and J 5 bases, with 12 bases left between them.